These 6 T cell receptor beta chains were all obtained from the same sample, sequenced in a study of T cell responses to AZD1222 COVID-19 vaccine. The data were produced by immunoSEQ multiplex PCR, yet TCRdb's version contains in-frame clones alone and is incomplete. The data hold roughly 170,000 clones, with 75% to 90% observed a single time. The material sequenced was peripheral blood, taken on day 0 of AZD1222 vaccination. These receptors all stem from an adult in good health.

The chain carries TRBV12-3 or TRBV12-4 and TRBJ1-1; D not certain. Trimming pared 6 bases from V and 0 bases from J, leaving 8 bases between. The CDR3 is 13 amino acids. The CDR3: CASRPDMNTEAFF. The DNA of the CDR3 is TGTGCCAGCAGGCCAGATATGAACACTGAAGCTTTCTTT.

The rearrangement links TRBV19 to TRBJ1-6, with a weak D call TRBD1 (5 bases). This CDR3 region has 13 residues. The V and J ends lost 4 bases and 9 bases respectively, with 10 bases between them. Germline loops: CDR1 LNHDA, CDR2 SQIVND (reference sequence). The CDR3 bases are TGTGCCAGTAGTAGCAGGGAGGGTTCACCCCTCCACTTT. It is translated as CASSSREGSPLHF.

The CDR3 region has the DNA TGTGCCAGCAGTTTGGAACAGCTGAGCTCCTACGAGCAGTACTTC. Protein: CASSLEQLSSYEQYF. The rearrangement links TRBV28 to TRBJ2-7; D is undetermined. CDR3 length: 15 residues. The germline gives CDR1 MDHEN, CDR2 SYDVKM. Trimming left V 3 bases short and J 0 bases short, with 12 bases between.

The rearrangement joins TRBV7-3 to TRBJ2-3; 11 nucleotides match TRBD1. The length of the CDR3 is 15 residues. In germline, CDR1 is SGHTA, CDR2 FQGTGA. The V segment lost 5 bases and the J segment 6 bases; nucleotides outside the gene matches: 7. CDR3 amino acids: CASSPLDRGRDTQYF. The CDR3 coding sequence is TGTGCCAGCAGCCCACTGGACAGGGGGCGCGATACGCAGTATTTT.

V and J are TRBV7-2 and TRBJ1-1; 10 bases agree with TRBD1. Germline V gene data show CDR1 as SGHTA and CDR2 as FQGNSA. V lost 2 bases to trimming and J lost 4 bases; unmatched junction nucleotides: 7. CDR3 length: 16 amino acids. CDR3 protein: CASSLLGTGASTEAFF. The CDR3 nucleotides are TGTGCCAGCAGCTTACTTGGGACAGGGGCGAGCACTGAAGCTTTCTTT.

This sequence joins TRBV5-4 and TRBJ2-7, with D possibly called TRBD1 or TRBD2 (7 bases each). Germline loops: CDR1 SGHNT, CDR2 YYREEE (reference sequence). The germline V and J ends were trimmed by 3 bases and 3 bases, with 13 bases remaining between them. The CDR3 totals 14 residues. The CDR3 bases are TGTGCCAGCAGCTCCCAGGGGGGGGTCTACGAGCAGTACTTC. This encodes CASSSQGGVYEQYF.